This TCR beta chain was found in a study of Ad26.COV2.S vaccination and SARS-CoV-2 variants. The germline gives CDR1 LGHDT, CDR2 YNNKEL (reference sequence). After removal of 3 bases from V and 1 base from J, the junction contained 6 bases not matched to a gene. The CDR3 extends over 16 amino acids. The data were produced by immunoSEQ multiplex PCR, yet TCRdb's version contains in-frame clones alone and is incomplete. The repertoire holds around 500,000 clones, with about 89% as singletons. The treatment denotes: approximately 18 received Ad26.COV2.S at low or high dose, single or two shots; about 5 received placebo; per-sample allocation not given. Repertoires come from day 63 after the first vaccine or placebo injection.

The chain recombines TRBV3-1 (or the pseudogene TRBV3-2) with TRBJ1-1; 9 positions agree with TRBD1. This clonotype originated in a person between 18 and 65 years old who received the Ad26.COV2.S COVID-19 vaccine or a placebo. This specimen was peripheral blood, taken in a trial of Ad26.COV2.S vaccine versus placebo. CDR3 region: CASSHRTGVRNTEAFF. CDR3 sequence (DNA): TGTGCCAGCAGCCACCGGACAGGGGTAAGGAACACTGAAGCTTTCTTT.